This TCR beta chain emerged from a study of blood T cell repertoires in COVID-19. Study context: The study drew acute and convalescent COVID-19 samples from the United States, Italy and Spain. Sources were T cells, B-cell-depleted T cells, or PBMCs; the material itself was cDNA or gDNA.

The Seattle patients joined while their infection was active and were tracked longitudinally afterward. This clone was seen a single time. Using immunoSEQ multiplex PCR, the repertoire was profiled, and TCRdb retains in-frame clones only, with some absent. The repertoire holds fewer than 350,000 clones, with roughly 87% as singletons. The germline V gene has CDR1 SGHNT and CDR2 YYREEE (reference sequence). V trimming: 2 bases; J trimming: 3 bases; junction bases outside the gene matches: 5. The CDR3 is 15 residues long. Source material: peripheral blood. The clonotype was recovered from a man aged 30 to 45 with COVID-19, enrolled during active disease. The V gene is TRBV5-4, the J gene TRBJ2-7; TRBD1 matches 10 bases. The DNA for the CDR3 is TGTGCCAGCAGCTTCCGGACAGGGGGTATCTACGAGCAGTACTTC. Residues: CASSFRTGGIYEQYF.